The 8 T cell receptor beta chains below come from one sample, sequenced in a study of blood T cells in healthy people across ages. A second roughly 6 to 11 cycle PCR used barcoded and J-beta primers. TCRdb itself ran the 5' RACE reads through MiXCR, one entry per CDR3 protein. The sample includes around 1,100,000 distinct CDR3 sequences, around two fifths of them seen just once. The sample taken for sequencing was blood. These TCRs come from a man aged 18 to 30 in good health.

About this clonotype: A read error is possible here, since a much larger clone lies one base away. CDR3 DNA: TGTGCCAGCACCCCGGGACACCTCTCCTACGAGCAGTACTTC. Translated: CASTPGHLSYEQYF. The chain uses TRBV9 and TRBJ2-7, with D possibly being TRBD1 (6 bases). Germline V CDR1 and CDR2: SGDLS, YYNGEE. The V and J ends lost 6 bases and 0 bases respectively, with 13 bases between them. This CDR3 is 14 amino acids long.

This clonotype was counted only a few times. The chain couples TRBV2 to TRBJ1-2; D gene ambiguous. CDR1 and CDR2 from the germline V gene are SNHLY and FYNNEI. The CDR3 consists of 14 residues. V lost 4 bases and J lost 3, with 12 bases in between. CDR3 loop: CASSATGNYYGYTF. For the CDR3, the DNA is TGTGCCAGCAGTGCGACGGGGAATTACTATGGCTACACCTTC.

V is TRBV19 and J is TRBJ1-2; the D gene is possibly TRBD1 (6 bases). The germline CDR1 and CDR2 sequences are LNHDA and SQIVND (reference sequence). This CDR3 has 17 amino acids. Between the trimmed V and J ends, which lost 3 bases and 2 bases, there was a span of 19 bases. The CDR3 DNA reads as TGTGCCAGTAGTATGGGGATCGGACAGACCGTAAACTATGGCTACACCTTC. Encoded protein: CASSMGIGQTVNYGYTF.

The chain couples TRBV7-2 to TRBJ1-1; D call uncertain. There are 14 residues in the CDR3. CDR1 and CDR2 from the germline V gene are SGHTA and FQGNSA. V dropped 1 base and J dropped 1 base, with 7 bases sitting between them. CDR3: CASSLVRANTEAFF. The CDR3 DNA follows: TGTGCCAGCAGCTTAGTTCGGGCGAACACTGAAGCTTTCTTT.

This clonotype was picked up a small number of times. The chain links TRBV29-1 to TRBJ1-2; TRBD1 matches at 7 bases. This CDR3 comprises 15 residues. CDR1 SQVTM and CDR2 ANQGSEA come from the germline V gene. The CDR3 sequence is CTSLGTGATNYGYTF. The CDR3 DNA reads TGCACCTCGTTGGGTACAGGGGCTACTAACTATGGCTACACCTTC.

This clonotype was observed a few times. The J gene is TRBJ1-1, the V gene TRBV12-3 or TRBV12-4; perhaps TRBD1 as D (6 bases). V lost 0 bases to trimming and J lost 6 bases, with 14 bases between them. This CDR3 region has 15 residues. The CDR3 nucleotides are TGTGCCAGCAGTTTAGCGCTCAGGGGAAAACCTGAAGCTTTCTTT. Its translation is CASSLALRGKPEAFF.

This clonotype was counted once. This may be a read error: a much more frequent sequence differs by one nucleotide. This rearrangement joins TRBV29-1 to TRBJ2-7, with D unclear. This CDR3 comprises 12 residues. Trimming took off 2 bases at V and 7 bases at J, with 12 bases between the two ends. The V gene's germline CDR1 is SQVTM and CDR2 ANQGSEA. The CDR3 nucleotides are TGCAGCGTTGAATCAGGTGGGAATGAGCAGTACTTC. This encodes CSVESGGNEQYF.

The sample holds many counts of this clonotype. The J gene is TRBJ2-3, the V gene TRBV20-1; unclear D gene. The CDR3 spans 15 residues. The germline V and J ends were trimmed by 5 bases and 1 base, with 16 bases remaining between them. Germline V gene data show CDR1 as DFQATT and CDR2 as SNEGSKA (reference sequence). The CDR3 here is CSAGPKARGTDTQYF. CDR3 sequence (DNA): TGCAGTGCTGGCCCTAAGGCAAGGGGCACAGATACGCAGTATTTT.